The clone carrying this T cell receptor beta chain has only a few counts. The data belong to a study of patients and donors after allogeneic stem cell transplantation. Via MiXCR, TCRdb re-called the RT-PCR reads, giving one row per CDR3 protein. The sample carries approximately 31,000 distinct CDR3 sequences, 37% recorded once. The sequence was collected from a human donor who was either an allogeneic HSCT recipient or a stem cell or donor lymphocyte infusion donor (not recorded which). It is not recorded whose cells these are; they may come from a transplant donor. The source material was blood, either unsorted or a sorted T cell fraction (not recorded which).

CDR3 bases: TGTGCCAGCAGCTACGACAGGGGATATTCACCCCTCCACTTT. Translation: CASSYDRGYSPLHF. The rearrangement uses TRBV12-3 or TRBV12-4 and TRBJ1-6, with 8 bases matching TRBD1. J lost 8 bases, V lost 6 bases, and 6 bases had no gene match. The CDR3 totals 14 residues.